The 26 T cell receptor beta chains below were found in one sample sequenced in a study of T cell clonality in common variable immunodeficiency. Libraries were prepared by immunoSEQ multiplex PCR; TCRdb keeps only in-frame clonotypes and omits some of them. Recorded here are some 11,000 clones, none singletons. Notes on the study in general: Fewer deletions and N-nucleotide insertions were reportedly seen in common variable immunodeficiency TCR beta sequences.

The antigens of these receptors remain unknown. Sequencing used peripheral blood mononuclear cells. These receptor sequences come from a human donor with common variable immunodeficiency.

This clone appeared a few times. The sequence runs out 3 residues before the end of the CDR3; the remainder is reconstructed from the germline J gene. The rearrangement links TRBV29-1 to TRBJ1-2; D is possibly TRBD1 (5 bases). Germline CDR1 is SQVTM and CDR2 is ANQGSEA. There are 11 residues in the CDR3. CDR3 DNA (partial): TGCAGCGTTGAGGGGCCCAGAGGC. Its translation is CSVEGPRG. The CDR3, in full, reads CSVEGPRGYTF.

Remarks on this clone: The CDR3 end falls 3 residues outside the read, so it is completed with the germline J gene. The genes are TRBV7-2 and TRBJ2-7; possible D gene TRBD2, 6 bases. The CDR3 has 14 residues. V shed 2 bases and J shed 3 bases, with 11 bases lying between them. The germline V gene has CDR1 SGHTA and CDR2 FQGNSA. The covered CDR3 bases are TGTGCCAGCAGCTTATCTCCGGGGGACTACGAG. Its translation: CASSLSPGDYE. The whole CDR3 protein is CASSLSPGDYEQYF.

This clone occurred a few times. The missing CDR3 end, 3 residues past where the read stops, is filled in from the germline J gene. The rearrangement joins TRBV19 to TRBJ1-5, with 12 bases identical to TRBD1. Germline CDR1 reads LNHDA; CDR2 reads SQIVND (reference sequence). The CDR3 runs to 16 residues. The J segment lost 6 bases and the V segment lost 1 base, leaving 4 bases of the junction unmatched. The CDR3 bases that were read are TGTGCCAGTAGTATAGGAGGGACAGGGGGCGTTCAGCCC. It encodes CASSIGGTGGVQP. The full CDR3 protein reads CASSIGGTGGVQPQHF.

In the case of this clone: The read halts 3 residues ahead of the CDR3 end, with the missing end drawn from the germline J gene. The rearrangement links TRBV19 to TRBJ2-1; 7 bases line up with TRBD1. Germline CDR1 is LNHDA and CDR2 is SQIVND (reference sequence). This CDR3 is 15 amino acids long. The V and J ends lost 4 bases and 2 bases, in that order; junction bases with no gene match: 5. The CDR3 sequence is CASSNRGIPYNEQFF. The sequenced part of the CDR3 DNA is TGTGCCAGTAGTAACAGGGGAATACCCTACAATGAG.

The CDR3 here is CASSLTVAGVPYNEQFF. CDR3 bases read: TGCGCCAGCAGCTTGACAGTGGCGGGAGTACCCTACAATGAG. The chain couples TRBV5-1 to TRBJ2-1; 7 bases map to TRBD2. The CDR3 is cut off 3 residues early in the read; its end comes from the germline J gene. This CDR3 has 17 amino acids. Per germline, CDR1 SGHRS and CDR2 YFSETQ. J gave up 2 bases and V 1 base, and 9 bases lay outside the gene matches.

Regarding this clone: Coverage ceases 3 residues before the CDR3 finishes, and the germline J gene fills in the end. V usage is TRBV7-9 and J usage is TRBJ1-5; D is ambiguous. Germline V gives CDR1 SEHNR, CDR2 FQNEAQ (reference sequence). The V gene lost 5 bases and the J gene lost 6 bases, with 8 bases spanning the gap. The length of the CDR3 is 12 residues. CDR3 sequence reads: CASSRPGQPQHF. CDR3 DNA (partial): TGTGCCAGCAGCCGCCCCGGTCAGCCC.

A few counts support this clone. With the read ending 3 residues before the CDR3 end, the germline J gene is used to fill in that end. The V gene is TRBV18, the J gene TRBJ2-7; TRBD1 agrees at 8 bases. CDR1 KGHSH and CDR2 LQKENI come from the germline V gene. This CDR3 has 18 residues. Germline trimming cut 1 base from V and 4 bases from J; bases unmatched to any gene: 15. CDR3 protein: CASSPLQAGQGSRYEQYF. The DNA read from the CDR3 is TGTGCCAGCTCACCACTCCAGGCCGGACAGGGATCAAGGTACGAG.

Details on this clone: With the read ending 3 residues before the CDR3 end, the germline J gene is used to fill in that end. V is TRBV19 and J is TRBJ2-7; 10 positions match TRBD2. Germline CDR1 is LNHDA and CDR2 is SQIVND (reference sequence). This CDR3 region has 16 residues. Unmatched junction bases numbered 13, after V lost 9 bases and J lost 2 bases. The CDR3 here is CASNHRSGTSAYEQYF. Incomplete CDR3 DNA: TGTGCCAGCAACCACAGATCCGGGACTAGCGCCTACGAG. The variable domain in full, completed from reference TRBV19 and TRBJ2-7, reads DGGITQSPKYLFRKEGQNVTLSCEQNLNHDAMYWYRQDPGQGLRLIYYSQIVNDFQKGDIAEGYSVSREKKESFPLTVTSAQKNPTAFYLCASNHRSGTSAYEQYFGPGTRLTVT.

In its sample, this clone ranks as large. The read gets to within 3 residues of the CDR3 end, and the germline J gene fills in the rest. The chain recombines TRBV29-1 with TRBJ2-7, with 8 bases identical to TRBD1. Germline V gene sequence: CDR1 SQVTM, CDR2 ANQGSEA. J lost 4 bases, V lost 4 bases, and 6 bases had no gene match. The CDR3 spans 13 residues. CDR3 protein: CSVGGQEPYEQYF. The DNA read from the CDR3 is TGCAGCGTTGGGGGACAGGAGCCTTACGAG.

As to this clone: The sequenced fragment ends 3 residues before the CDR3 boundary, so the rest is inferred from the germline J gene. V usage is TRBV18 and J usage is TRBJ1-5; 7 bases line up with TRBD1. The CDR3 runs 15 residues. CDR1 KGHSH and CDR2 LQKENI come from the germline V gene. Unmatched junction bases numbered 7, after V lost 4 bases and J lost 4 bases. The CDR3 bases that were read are TGTGCCAGCTCACAATCGACAGGGTCGAATCAGCCC. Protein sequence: CASSQSTGSNQP. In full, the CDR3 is CASSQSTGSNQPQHF.

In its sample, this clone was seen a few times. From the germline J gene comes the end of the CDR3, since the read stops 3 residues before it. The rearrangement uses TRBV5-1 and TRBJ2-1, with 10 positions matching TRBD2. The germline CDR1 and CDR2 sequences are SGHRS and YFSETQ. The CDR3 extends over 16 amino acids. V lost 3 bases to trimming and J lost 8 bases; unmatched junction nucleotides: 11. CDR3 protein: CASSSLTSGVMDEQFF. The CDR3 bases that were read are TGCGCCAGCAGCTCCTTAACTAGCGGGGTTATGGATGAG.

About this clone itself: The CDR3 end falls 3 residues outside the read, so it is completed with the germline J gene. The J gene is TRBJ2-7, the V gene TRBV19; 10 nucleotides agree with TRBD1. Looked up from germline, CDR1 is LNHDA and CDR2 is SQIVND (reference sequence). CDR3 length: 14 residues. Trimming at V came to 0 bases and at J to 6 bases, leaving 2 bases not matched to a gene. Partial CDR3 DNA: TGTGCCAGTAGTATAGAGACAGGGGGCGCCGAG. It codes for CASSIETGGAE. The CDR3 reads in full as CASSIETGGAEQYF.

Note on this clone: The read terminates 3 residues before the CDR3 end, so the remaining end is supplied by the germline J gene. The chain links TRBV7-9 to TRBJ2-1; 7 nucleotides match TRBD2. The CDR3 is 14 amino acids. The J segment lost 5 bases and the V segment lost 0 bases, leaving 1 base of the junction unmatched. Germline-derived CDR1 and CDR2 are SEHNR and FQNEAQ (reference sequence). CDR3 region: CASSLAGGDNEQFF. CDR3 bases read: TGTGCCAGCAGCTTAGCGGGAGGGGACAATGAG.

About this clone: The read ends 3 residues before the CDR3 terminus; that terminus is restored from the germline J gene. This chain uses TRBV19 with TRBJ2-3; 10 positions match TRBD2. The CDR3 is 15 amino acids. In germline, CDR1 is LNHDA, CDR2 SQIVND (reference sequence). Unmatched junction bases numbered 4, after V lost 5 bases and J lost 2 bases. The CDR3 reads CASSPGLADTDTQYF. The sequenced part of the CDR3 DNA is TGTGCCAGTAGTCCCGGACTAGCGGACACAGATACG.

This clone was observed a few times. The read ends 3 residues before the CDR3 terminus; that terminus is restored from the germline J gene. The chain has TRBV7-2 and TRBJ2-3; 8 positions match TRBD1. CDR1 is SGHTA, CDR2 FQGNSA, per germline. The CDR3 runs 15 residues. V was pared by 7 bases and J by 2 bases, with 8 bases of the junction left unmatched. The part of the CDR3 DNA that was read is TGTGCCAGCACCTTTCGGACAGGGTCCACAGATACG. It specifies CASTFRTGSTDT. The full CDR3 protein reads CASTFRTGSTDTQYF.

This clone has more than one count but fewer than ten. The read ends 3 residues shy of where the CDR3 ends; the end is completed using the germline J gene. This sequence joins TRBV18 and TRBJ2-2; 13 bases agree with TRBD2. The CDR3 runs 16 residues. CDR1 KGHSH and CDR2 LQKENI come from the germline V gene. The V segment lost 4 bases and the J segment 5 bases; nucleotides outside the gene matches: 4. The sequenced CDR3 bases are TGTGCCAGCTCACGCGGACTAGCGGGAGTGACCGGGGAG. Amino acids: CASSRGLAGVTGE. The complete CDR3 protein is CASSRGLAGVTGELFF. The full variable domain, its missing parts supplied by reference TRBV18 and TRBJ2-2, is NAGVMQNPRHLVRRRGQEARLRCSPMKGHSHVYWYRQLPEEGLKFMVYLQKENIIDESGMPKERFSAEFPKEGPSILRIQQVVRGDSAAYFCASSRGLAGVTGELFFGEGSRLTVL.

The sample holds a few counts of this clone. Partial CDR3 DNA: TGTGCCAGCAGCTTTAGGACTAGCGGGAGTAACGAG. Translation: CASSFRTSGSNE. The whole CDR3 region reads CASSFRTSGSNEQYF. The rearrangement links TRBV7-9 to TRBJ2-7, with 13 bases lining up with TRBD2. The CDR3 extends 3 residues past the end of the read, so its final part is completed from the germline J gene. The trim removed 3 bases at V and 5 bases at J, leaving 4 bases unmatched. CDR3 size: 15 residues. The germline V gene encodes CDR1 SEHNR and CDR2 FQNEAQ (reference sequence).

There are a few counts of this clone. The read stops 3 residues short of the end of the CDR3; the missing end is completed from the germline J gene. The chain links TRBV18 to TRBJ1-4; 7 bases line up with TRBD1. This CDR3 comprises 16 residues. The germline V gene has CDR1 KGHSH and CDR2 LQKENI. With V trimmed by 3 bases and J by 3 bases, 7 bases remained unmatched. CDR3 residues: CASSPISGTANEKLFF. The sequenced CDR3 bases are TGTGCCAGCTCACCGATTTCAGGGACAGCTAATGAAAAA. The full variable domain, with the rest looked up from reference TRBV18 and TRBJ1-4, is NAGVMQNPRHLVRRRGQEARLRCSPMKGHSHVYWYRQLPEEGLKFMVYLQKENIIDESGMPKERFSAEFPKEGPSILRIQQVVRGDSAAYFCASSPISGTANEKLFFGSGTQLSVL.

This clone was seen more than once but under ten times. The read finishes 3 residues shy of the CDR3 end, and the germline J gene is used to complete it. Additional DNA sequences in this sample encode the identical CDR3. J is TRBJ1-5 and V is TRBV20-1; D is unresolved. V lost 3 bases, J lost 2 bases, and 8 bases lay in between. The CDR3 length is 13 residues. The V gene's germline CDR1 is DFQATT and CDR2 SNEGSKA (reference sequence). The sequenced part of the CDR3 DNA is TGCAGTGCTAGTCCCGGGGGCAATCAGCCC. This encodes CSASPGGNQP. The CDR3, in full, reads CSASPGGNQPQHF.

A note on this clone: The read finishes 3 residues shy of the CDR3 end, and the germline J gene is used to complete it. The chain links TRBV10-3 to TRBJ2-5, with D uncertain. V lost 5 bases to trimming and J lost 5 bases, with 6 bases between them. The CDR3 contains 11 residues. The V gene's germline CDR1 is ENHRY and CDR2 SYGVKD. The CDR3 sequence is CAISMSETQYF. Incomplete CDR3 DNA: TGTGCCATCAGTATGTCGGAGACC.

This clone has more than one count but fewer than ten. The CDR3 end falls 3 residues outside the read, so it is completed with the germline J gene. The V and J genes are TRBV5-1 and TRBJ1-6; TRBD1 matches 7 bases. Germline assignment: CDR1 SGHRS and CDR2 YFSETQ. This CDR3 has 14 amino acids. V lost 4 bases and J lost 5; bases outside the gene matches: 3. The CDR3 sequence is CASSTGDNNSPLHF. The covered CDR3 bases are TGCGCCAGCAGCACAGGGGATAATAATTCACCC.

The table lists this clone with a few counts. The DNA read from the CDR3 is TGTGCCAGCTCACCACCAACCCAGGCGGGTGAG. Protein: CASSPPTQAGE. In full, the CDR3 reads CASSPPTQAGEQFF. This rearrangement joins TRBV18 to TRBJ2-1; TRBD2 is a possible D gene (5 bases). Read sequence stops 3 residues before the CDR3 end, and the germline J gene provides the missing end. CDR1 and CDR2 from the germline V gene are KGHSH and LQKENI. The CDR3 length is 14 residues. V was clipped by 0 bases and J by 9 bases, with 12 bases between them.

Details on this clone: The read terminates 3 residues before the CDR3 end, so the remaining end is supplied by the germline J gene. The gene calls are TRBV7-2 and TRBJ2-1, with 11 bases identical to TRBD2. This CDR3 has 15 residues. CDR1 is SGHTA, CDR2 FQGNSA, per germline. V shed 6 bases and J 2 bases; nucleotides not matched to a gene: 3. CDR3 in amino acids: CASSRSGRAYNEQFF. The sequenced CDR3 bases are TGTGCCAGCAGTCGTAGCGGGAGGGCCTACAATGAG.

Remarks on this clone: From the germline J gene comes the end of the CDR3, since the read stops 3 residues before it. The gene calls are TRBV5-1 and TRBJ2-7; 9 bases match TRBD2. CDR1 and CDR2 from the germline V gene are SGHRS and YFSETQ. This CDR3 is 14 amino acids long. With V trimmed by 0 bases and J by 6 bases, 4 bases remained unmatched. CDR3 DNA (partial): TGCGCCAGCAGCTTGGTTGGGACTAGCCGCGAG. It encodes CASSLVGTSRE. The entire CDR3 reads CASSLVGTSREQYF.

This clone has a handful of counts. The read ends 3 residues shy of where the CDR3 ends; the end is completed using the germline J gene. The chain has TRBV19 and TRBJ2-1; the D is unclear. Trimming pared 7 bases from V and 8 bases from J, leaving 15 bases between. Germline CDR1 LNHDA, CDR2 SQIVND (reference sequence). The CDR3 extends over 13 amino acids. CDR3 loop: CASNGFRFDEQFF. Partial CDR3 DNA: TGTGCCAGTAATGGTTTCAGGTTTGATGAG.

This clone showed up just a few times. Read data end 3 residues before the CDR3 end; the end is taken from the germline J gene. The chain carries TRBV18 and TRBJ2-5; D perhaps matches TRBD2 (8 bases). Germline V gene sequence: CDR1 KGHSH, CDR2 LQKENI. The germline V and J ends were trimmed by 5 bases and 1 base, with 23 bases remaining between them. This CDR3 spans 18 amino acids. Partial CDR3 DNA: TGTGCCAGCTCATCACAGGGGCCGAGCGGGAGAAGCCAAGAGACC. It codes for CASSSQGPSGRSQET. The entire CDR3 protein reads CASSSQGPSGRSQETQYF.